The entry below gives a single T cell receptor beta chain sequence along with its context. The antigen is undetermined. This CDR3 comprises 13 residues. Each TCR cDNA library carried sample-specific barcodes on both ends. TCRdb re-analysed the 5' RACE reads in MiXCR, keeping a single row per CDR3 protein. Among 300,000 to 450,000 distinct CDR3 sequences listed, approximately 30% were seen once. The sample originates from a study of identical twins' blood T cells. Whole-study findings and limits: Out-of-frame TCRbeta clonotypes reportedly had markedly more similar V usage in twins than unrelated donors.

Six healthy women, forming three identical twin pairs, donated samples. This chain uses TRBV21-1 with TRBJ2-1; the table's D call of TRBD1 was not tested on the DNA. TRBV21-1 is flagged as a pseudogene. The material sequenced was PBMCs. This TCR was recovered from a woman between 18 and 50 years old in good health. CDR3 amino acids: CASSSRGKNEQFF. CDR3 nucleotide sequence: TGTGCCAGCAGCAGCCGGGGCAAAAATGAGCAGTTCTTC.